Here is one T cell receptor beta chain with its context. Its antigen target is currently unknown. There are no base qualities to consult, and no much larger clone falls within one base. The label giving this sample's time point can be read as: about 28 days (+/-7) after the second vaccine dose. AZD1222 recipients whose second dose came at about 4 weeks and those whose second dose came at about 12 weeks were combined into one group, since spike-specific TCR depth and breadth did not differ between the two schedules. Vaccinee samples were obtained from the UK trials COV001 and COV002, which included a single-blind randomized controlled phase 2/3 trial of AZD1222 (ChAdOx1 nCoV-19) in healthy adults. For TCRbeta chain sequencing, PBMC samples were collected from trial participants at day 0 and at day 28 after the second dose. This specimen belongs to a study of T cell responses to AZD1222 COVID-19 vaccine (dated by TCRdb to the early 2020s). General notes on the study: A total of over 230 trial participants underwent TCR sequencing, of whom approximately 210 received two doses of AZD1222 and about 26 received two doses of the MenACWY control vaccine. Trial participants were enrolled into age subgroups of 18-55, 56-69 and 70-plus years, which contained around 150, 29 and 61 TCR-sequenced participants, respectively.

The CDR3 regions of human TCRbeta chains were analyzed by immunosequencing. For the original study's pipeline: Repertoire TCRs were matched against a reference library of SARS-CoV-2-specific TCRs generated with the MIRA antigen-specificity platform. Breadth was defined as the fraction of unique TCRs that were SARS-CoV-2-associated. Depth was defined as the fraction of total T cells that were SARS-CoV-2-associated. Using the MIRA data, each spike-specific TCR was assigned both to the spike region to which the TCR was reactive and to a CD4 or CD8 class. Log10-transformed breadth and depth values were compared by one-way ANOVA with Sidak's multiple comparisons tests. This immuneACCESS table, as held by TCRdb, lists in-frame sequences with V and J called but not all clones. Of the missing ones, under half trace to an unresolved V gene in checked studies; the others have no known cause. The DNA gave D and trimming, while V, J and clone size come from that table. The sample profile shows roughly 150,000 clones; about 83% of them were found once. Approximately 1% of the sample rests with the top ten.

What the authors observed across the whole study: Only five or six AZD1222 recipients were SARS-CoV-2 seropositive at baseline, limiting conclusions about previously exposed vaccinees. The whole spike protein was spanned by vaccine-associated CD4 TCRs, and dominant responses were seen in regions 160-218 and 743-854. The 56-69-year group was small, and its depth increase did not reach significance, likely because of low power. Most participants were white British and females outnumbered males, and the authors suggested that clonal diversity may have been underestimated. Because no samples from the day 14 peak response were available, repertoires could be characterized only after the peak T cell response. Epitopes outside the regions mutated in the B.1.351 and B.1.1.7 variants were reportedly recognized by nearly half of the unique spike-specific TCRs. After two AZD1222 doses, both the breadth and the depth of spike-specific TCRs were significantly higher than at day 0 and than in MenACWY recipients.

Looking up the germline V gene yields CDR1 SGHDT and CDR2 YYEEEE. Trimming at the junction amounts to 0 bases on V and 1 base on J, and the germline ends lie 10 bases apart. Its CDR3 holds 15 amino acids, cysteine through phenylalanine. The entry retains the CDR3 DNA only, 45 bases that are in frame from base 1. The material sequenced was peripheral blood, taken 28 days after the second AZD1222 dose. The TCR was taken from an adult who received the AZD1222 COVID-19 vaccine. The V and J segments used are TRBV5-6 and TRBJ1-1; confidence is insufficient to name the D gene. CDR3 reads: CASSLDLGRNTEAFF. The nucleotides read TGTGCCAGCAGCTTGGATTTAGGACGGAACACTGAAGCTTTCTTT.